This T cell receptor (beta chain) was captured by sequencing in a study of blood T cell repertoires in COVID-19. Overall study context: COVID-19 samples collected from the United States, Italy and Spain covered acute and convalescent phases. In each case, the material was cDNA or gDNA derived from T cells, B-cell-depleted T cells, or PBMCs.

Per the study methods: Nucleated cell number was recorded as an estimate derived from reference gene primer amplification. The repertoire was sequenced with immunoSEQ multiplex PCR; TCRdb's copy has only in-frame clones and lacks some. V and J calls plus clone size are reproduced from that table; the DNA served to infer D and trimming. The sample shows 150,000 to 200,000 clones, around nine tenths of them seen only once. The CDR3 extends over 16 amino acids. V shed 4 bases and J shed 0 bases, with 14 bases lying between them. Looked up from germline, CDR1 is SGDLS and CDR2 is YYNGEE. Sequenced sample: peripheral blood. The sequence was obtained from a man aged 18-30 years with active or convalescent COVID-19. The chain combines TRBV9 with TRBJ1-3, with D unresolved. CDR3 amino acids: CASSYGRGNSGNTIYF. The CDR3 DNA is TGTGCCAGCAGCTACGGGAGAGGGAACTCTGGAAACACCATATATTTT. Supplemented by reference TRBV9 and TRBJ1-3, the full variable domain reads DSGVTQTPKHLITATGQRVTLRCSPRSGDLSVYWYQQSLDQGLQFLIQYYNGEERAKGNILERFSAQQFPDLHSELNLSSLELGDSALYFCASSYGRGNSGNTIYFGEGSWLTVV.